These 27 T cell receptor beta chains originate from one sample sequenced in a study of T cell responses to AZD1222 COVID-19 vaccine. Measured with immunoSEQ multiplex PCR; TCRdb has only the in-frame clones, and not every one. The data contain about 140,000 clones, roughly 92% of them seen just once; the ten biggest clones take up more than 5%. The sequencing used peripheral blood, collected on day 0 of AZD1222 vaccination. All receptors come from an adult in good health.

The chain recombines TRBV19 with TRBJ1-2; no clear D. Germline assignment: CDR1 LNHDA and CDR2 SQIVND (reference sequence). V lost 6 bases, J lost 9 bases, and 17 bases lay in between. This CDR3 spans 13 amino acids. CDR3 in DNA: TGTGCCAGTAGCAATTTAGGGCCGGAAAGCTACACCTTC. It specifies CASSNLGPESYTF.

The J gene is TRBJ1-3, the V gene TRBV11-2; a possible D gene is TRBD1 (6 bases). Germline CDR1 is SGHAT and CDR2 is FQNNGV. The CDR3 contains 18 residues. The V and J ends lost 6 bases and 1 base respectively, with 22 bases between them. The CDR3 nucleotides read TGTGCCAGCAGGTTGTTTTTGCGGGACACTGGATCTGGAAACACCATATATTTT. Protein product: CASRLFLRDTGSGNTIYF. Supplemented by reference TRBV11-2 and TRBJ1-3, the full variable domain reads EAGVAQSPRYKIIEKRQSVAFWCNPISGHATLYWYQQILGQGPKLLIQFQNNGVVDDSQLPKDRFSAERLKGVDSTLKIQPAKLEDSAVYLCASRLFLRDTGSGNTIYFGEGSWLTVV.

In DNA, the CDR3 is TGTGCCAGCTCACAGGATCTGACTACTGAAGCTTTCTTT. Encoded protein: CASSQDLTTEAFF. V usage is TRBV28 and J usage is TRBJ1-1; D is possibly TRBD1 (5 bases). The CDR3 covers 13 residues. The ends were cut back, 8 bases at V and 5 bases at J, with 15 bases in the middle. Germline-derived CDR1 and CDR2 are MDHEN and SYDVKM.

This chain uses TRBV28 with TRBJ2-7; D is unresolved. This CDR3 has 12 residues. V lost 8 bases, J lost 6 bases, and 14 bases lay in between. Germline values: CDR1 MDHEN, CDR2 SYDVKM. The CDR3 is CASGVRYSEQYF. The CDR3 region has the DNA TGTGCCAGCGGGGTACGGTATTCCGAGCAGTACTTC. Full variable domain (missing parts from reference TRBV28 and TRBJ2-7): DVKVTQSSRYLVKRTGEKVFLECVQDMDHENMFWYRQDPGLGLRLIYFSYDVKMKEKGDIPEGYSVSREKKERFSLILESASTNQTSMYLCASGVRYSEQYFGPGTRLTVT.

The chain carries TRBV6-6 and TRBJ1-2; D is possibly TRBD1 (6 bases). Germline V gene sequence: CDR1 MNHNY, CDR2 SVGAGI (reference sequence). With 5 bases removed from V and 4 bases from J, the gap between germline ends came to 23 bases. The CDR3 runs to 17 residues. CDR3 region: CASSPSLGAFVGYGYTF. CDR3 DNA sequence: TGTGCCAGCAGTCCGAGCCTGGGGGCTTTCGTAGGCTATGGCTACACCTTC.

The chain links TRBV2 to TRBJ1-5; 9 bases are shared with TRBD1. The germline CDR1 and CDR2 sequences are SNHLY and FYNNEI. The junction had 4 bases not matched to a gene; V was cut back by 1 base and J by 6 bases. The CDR3 covers 15 residues. CDR3 amino acids: CASSEGDRVSQPQHF. CDR3 in DNA: TGTGCCAGCAGTGAAGGGGACAGGGTTTCTCAGCCCCAGCATTTT.

The DNA for the CDR3 is TGTGCCAGCAGCGCTGACAGGGTGGAAGCTTTCTTT. It translates to CASSADRVEAFF. The rearrangement links TRBV9 to TRBJ1-1, with 7 nucleotides matching TRBD1. V was clipped by 3 bases and J by 8 bases; unmatched bases: 4. The CDR3 has 12 residues. Germline V gene sequence: CDR1 SGDLS, CDR2 YYNGEE.

This clone is a singleton in its sample. The V call is TRBV19, the J call TRBJ1-5; weak D call: TRBD1 (6 bases). Trimming removed 6 bases at V and 2 bases at J, with 11 bases between. Germline CDR1 and CDR2: LNHDA and SQIVND (reference sequence). The CDR3 contains 14 residues. For the CDR3, the DNA is TGTGCCAGTAGAACAGGGTTCGGCAATCAGCCCCAGCATTTT. Its translation is CASRTGFGNQPQHF.

The chain has TRBV3-1 (or the pseudogene TRBV3-2) and TRBJ2-3, with TRBD2 as a possible D gene (5 bases). The V end was cut by 2 bases, the J end by 5 bases, with 8 bases between. This CDR3 has 13 amino acids. In germline, CDR1 is LGHDT, CDR2 YNNKEL (reference sequence). The CDR3: CASSQIRGDTQYF. The CDR3 DNA follows: TGTGCCAGCAGCCAAATTCGGGGAGATACGCAGTATTTT.

The rearrangement joins TRBV12-3 or TRBV12-4 to TRBJ2-7; D is uncertain. With 7 bases removed from V and 1 base from J, the gap between germline ends came to 11 bases. The CDR3 loop spans 13 amino acids. CDR3 DNA sequence: TGTGCCAGCACCGCCTGGAGTTCCTACGAGCAGTACTTC. Amino acid sequence: CASTAWSSYEQYF.

This rearrangement joins TRBV19 to TRBJ1-6, with unresolved D. The CDR3 contains 13 residues. Germline loops: CDR1 LNHDA, CDR2 SQIVND (reference sequence). Trimming pared 6 bases from V and 9 bases from J, leaving 12 bases between. This CDR3 reads CASRTDSISPLHF. The CDR3 DNA sequence: TGTGCCAGTAGGACGGATTCTATTTCACCCCTCCACTTT. The full variable domain, in which reference TRBV19 and TRBJ1-6 provide the parts outside the CDR3, is DGGITQSPKYLFRKEGQNVTLSCEQNLNHDAMYWYRQDPGQGLRLIYYSQIVNDFQKGDIAEGYSVSREKKESFPLTVTSAQKNPTAFYLCASRTDSISPLHFGNGTRLTVT.

The sample holds one count of this clone. This chain links TRBV5-4 with TRBJ2-3; TRBD1 might be the D (6 bases). Deletions cut 0 bases from V and 8 bases from J, with 13 bases between. Germline CDR1 SGHNT, CDR2 YYREEE (reference sequence). The CDR3 consists of 14 residues. CDR3: CASSLGTGGGTQYF. In nucleotides, the CDR3 is TGTGCCAGCAGCTTGGGCACTGGGGGCGGTACGCAGTATTTT.

This chain connects TRBV18 to TRBJ1-5; tentatively, D is TRBD1 (5 bases). This CDR3 is 16 amino acids long. Trimming removed 4 bases from V and 0 bases from J, with 13 bases in between. The germline V gene has CDR1 KGHSH and CDR2 LQKENI. CDR3 in amino acids: CASSLVSGFSNQPQHF. CDR3 coding DNA: TGTGCCAGCTCACTGGTGTCAGGGTTTAGCAATCAGCCCCAGCATTTT. Looking up the rest from reference TRBV18 and TRBJ1-5 gives the full variable domain: NAGVMQNPRHLVRRRGQEARLRCSPMKGHSHVYWYRQLPEEGLKFMVYLQKENIIDESGMPKERFSAEFPKEGPSILRIQQVVRGDSAAYFCASSLVSGFSNQPQHFGDGTRLSIL.

The chain uses TRBV3-1 (or the pseudogene TRBV3-2) and TRBJ1-4; D might be TRBD1 (5 bases). CDR3 length: 13 amino acids. Germline CDR1 and CDR2: LGHDT and YNNKEL (reference sequence). Trimming cost V 9 bases and J 6 bases, with 14 bases left between them. CDR3 in amino acids: CASRRLGDEKLFF. CDR3 DNA: TGTGCCAGTCGACGGTTGGGGGATGAAAAACTGTTTTTT.

The V gene is TRBV18, the J gene TRBJ1-2; maybe TRBD1 (6 bases). CDR3 length equals 13 residues. V gave up 3 bases and J gave up 6 bases, with 11 bases separating them. In germline, CDR1 is KGHSH, CDR2 LQKENI. The CDR3 region has the DNA TGTGCCAGCTCACCCGGACAGACAGATGGCTACACCTTC. As protein: CASSPGQTDGYTF. The full variable domain, rest sourced from reference TRBV18 and TRBJ1-2, is NAGVMQNPRHLVRRRGQEARLRCSPMKGHSHVYWYRQLPEEGLKFMVYLQKENIIDESGMPKERFSAEFPKEGPSILRIQQVVRGDSAAYFCASSPGQTDGYTFGSGTRLTVV.

V usage is TRBV5-8 and J usage is TRBJ2-1, with 7 bases matching TRBD1. This CDR3 has 15 residues. Per the germline V gene, CDR1 is SGHTS and CDR2 is YDEGEE. J lost 1 base, V lost 3 bases, and 4 bases had no gene match. The CDR3 nucleotides read TGTGCCAGCAGCTCTAGGGGGCAGTCCTACAATGAGCAGTTCTTC. It encodes CASSSRGQSYNEQFF.

The rearrangement joins TRBV3-1 (or the pseudogene TRBV3-2) to TRBJ2-1; 7 positions agree with TRBD1. The germline gives CDR1 LGHDT, CDR2 YNNKEL (reference sequence). V lost 4 bases to trimming and J lost 4 bases; unmatched junction nucleotides: 7. The CDR3 spans 15 residues. The CDR3, as DNA: TGTGCCAGCAGCCGAGGGACAGCTAAATACAATGAGCAGTTCTTC. It codes for CASSRGTAKYNEQFF.

This clone was picked up one time. The V gene is TRBV24-1, the J gene TRBJ1-5; the D gene is possibly TRBD1 (5 bases). The CDR3 has 14 residues. Trimming removed 2 bases at V and 6 bases at J, with 10 bases between. Germline V gives CDR1 KGHDR, CDR2 SFDVKD. The CDR3, as DNA: TGTGCCACCAGTGATTCAGGGTTCGTTCAGCCCCAGCATTTT. Its translation is CATSDSGFVQPQHF.

In its sample, this clone was seen once. The CDR3 DNA is TGTGCCAGCAGTTTATCGTACGGAAACACCATATATTTT. This translates into CASSLSYGNTIYF. V gene TRBV28 combines with J gene TRBJ1-3; D is unclear. V was pared by 1 base and J by 4 bases, with 5 bases between. CDR1 MDHEN and CDR2 SYDVKM come from the germline V gene. This CDR3 spans 13 amino acids. Supplemented by reference TRBV28 and TRBJ1-3, the full variable domain reads DVKVTQSSRYLVKRTGEKVFLECVQDMDHENMFWYRQDPGLGLRLIYFSYDVKMKEKGDIPEGYSVSREKKERFSLILESASTNQTSMYLCASSLSYGNTIYFGEGSWLTVV.

The chain couples TRBV7-9 to TRBJ1-2, with 8 bases identical to TRBD1. Germline-derived CDR1 and CDR2 are SEHNR and FQNEAQ (reference sequence). V lost 0 bases and J lost 6; bases outside the gene matches: 6. The length of the CDR3 is 15 residues. This CDR3 reads CASSLAVDRGHGYTF. CDR3 in DNA: TGTGCCAGCAGCTTAGCGGTCGACAGGGGCCATGGCTACACCTTC.

This clone has just one count. V is TRBV19 and J is TRBJ2-7, with D uncertain. Germline CDR1 reads LNHDA; CDR2 reads SQIVND (reference sequence). The CDR3 runs to 13 residues. The V end lost 4 bases, the J end lost 2 bases, and 9 bases lay between the germline ends. The CDR3 region has the DNA TGTGCCAGTAGTACCACAGCAGCCTACGAGCAGTACTTC. Translating it yields CASSTTAAYEQYF. Filled out from reference TRBV19 and TRBJ2-7, the complete variable domain reads DGGITQSPKYLFRKEGQNVTLSCEQNLNHDAMYWYRQDPGQGLRLIYYSQIVNDFQKGDIAEGYSVSREKKESFPLTVTSAQKNPTAFYLCASSTTAAYEQYFGPGTRLTVT.

The sample holds one count of this clone. This sequence joins TRBV29-1 and TRBJ2-7; TRBD1 matches at 8 bases. The junction had 11 bases not matched to a gene; V was cut back by 3 bases and J by 4 bases. Germline assignment: CDR1 SQVTM and CDR2 ANQGSEA. The CDR3 extends over 15 amino acids. In nucleotides, the CDR3 is TGCAGCGTTGAGGACTCGGGACAGGACTCTTACGAGCAGTACTTC. Its translation is CSVEDSGQDSYEQYF.

This chain joins TRBV28 and TRBJ2-1; no clear D gene. Per the germline V gene, CDR1 is MDHEN and CDR2 is SYDVKM. The CDR3 covers 15 residues. V lost 4 bases, J lost 8 bases, and 18 bases lay in between. As DNA, the CDR3 is TGTGCCAGCAGTTCCCCTAATTCATTAGTTGATGAGCAGTTCTTC. Translating it yields CASSSPNSLVDEQFF.

The gene calls are TRBV28 and TRBJ1-1; the D gene is possibly TRBD1 (5 bases). Germline lookup yields CDR1 MDHEN and CDR2 SYDVKM. The CDR3 length is 15 residues. Trimming left V 5 bases short and J 3 bases short, with 16 bases between. As DNA, the CDR3 is TGTGCCAGCAGTGGAGGTTGGGGGGTGGACACTGAAGCTTTCTTT. Its translation is CASSGGWGVDTEAFF.

The chain recombines TRBV4-2 with TRBJ2-5; the D is unclear. The V and J ends lost 0 bases and 3 bases respectively, with 8 bases between them. This CDR3 is 14 amino acids long. The germline CDR1 and CDR2 sequences are LGHNA and YNFKEQ. The CDR3 loop reads CASSQDLAEETQYF. The CDR3 coding sequence is TGTGCCAGCAGCCAAGATCTGGCAGAAGAGACCCAGTACTTC.

The chain recombines TRBV4-1 with TRBJ2-2; 7 bases fit TRBD1. CDR1 and CDR2 from the germline V gene are MGHRA and YSYEKL. V was clipped by 0 bases and J by 7 bases; unmatched bases: 8. The CDR3 runs to 16 residues. The CDR3 sequence: CASSQDEQGMNGELFF. CDR3 sequence (DNA): TGCGCCAGCAGCCAAGATGAACAGGGGATGAACGGGGAGCTGTTTTTT.

The rearrangement uses TRBV7-2 and TRBJ1-6, with 9 bases fitting TRBD1. CDR1 SGHTA and CDR2 FQGNSA come from the germline V gene. V lost 5 bases to trimming and J lost 6 bases; unmatched junction nucleotides: 11. This CDR3 contains 17 residues. The CDR3 nucleotides are TGTGCCAGCAGCCCAGGGGGGACAGGGCCATTTAATTCACCCCTCCACTTT. It specifies CASSPGGTGPFNSPLHF.